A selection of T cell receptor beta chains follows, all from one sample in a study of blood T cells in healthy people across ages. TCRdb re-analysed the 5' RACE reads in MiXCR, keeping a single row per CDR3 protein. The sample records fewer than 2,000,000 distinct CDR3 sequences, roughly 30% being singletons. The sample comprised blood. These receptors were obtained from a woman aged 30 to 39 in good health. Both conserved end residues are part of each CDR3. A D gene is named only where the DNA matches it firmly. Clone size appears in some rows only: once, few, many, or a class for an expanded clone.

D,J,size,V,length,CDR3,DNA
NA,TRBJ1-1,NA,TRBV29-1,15,CSVLFWDMRNTGAFF,TGCAGCGTCTTATTTTGGGACATGAGGAACACTGGAGCTTTCTTT
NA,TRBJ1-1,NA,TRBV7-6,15,CASSAAGPLGTEAFF,TGTGCCAGCAGCGCCGCCGGGCCCCTGGGAACTGAAGCTTTCTTT
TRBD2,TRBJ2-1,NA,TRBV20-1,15,CSARIITGTINEQFF,TGCAGTGCTAGAATAATAACCGGGACTATCAATGAGCAGTTCTTC
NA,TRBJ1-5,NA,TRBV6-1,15,CASSEVAFRAKAQHF,TGTGCCAGCAGTGAAGTGGCTTTCAGGGCGAAGGCCCAGCATTTT
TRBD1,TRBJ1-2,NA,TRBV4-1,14,CASSHPDRGSSYTF,TGCGCCAGCAGCCATCCGGACAGGGGTAGTAGCTACACCTTC
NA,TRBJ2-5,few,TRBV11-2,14,CASSFGYTGETQYF,TGTGCCAGCAGCTTCGGGTATACCGGAGAGACCCAGTACTTC
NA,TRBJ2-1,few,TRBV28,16,CASSLSGPSSYNEQFF,TGTGCCAGCAGTTTATCAGGCCCTAGCTCCTACAATGAGCAGTTCTTC
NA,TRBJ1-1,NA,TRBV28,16,CASSFEGEGVNTEAFF,TGTGCCAGCAGTTTCGAAGGGGAAGGGGTGAACACTGAAGCTTTCTTT
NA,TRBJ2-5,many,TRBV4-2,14,CASSQEGGPQTQYF,TGTGCCAGCAGCCAAGAGGGGGGGCCACAGACCCAGTACTTC
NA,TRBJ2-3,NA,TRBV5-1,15,CASSLSGAATDTQYF,TGCGCCAGCAGCTTGTCGGGGGCGGCCACAGATACGCAGTATTTT
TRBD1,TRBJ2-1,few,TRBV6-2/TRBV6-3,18,CASDRRRTGNKFYNEQFF,TGTGCCAGCGATAGACGTCGGACAGGGAATAAGTTCTACAATGAGCAGTTCTTC
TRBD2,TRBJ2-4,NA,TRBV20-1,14,CSAIQTSGENVQYF,TGCAGTGCTATACAGACTAGCGGGGAAAACGTTCAGTACTTC
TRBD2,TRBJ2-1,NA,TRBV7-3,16,CASSLIAGVRENEQFF,TGTGCCAGCAGCCTCATAGCGGGAGTGCGAGAAAATGAGCAGTTCTTC
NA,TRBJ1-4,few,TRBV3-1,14,CASSPGTVDAKLFF,TGTGCCAGCAGCCCCGGGACGGTCGACGCGAAACTGTTTTTT
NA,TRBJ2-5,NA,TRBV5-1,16,CASSSGDQGVRETQYF,TGCGCCAGCAGCTCCGGGGACCAAGGGGTCCGCGAGACCCAGTACTTC
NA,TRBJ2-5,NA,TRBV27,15,CASSLSDSGGRTQYF,TGTGCCAGCAGTTTATCGGACAGCGGAGGACGGACCCAGTACTTC
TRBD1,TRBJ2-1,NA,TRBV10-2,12,CASSESQGAQFF,TGCGCCAGCAGTGAGTCCCAGGGGGCGCAGTTCTTC
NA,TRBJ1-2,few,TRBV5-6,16,CASSLAVAVKSGGYTF,TGTGCCAGCAGCTTGGCCGTAGCAGTCAAATCGGGTGGCTACACCTTC
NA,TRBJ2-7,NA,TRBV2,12,CASSGGGNEQYF,TGTGCCAGCAGTGGAGGTGGGAACGAGCAGTACTTC
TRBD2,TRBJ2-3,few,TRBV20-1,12,CSVAGFADTQYF,TGCAGTGTAGCGGGGTTTGCAGATACGCAGTATTTT
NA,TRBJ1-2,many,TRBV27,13,CASSLSTNYGYTF,TGTGCCAGCAGTTTGTCGACTAACTATGGCTACACCTTC